This T cell receptor (beta chain) is from a study of cytomegalovirus exposure and HLA in healthy donors. Overall study findings and caveats: Most TCR beta V segments were productive about 87% or about 30% of the time in an earlier analysis.

This CDR3 contains 18 residues. V gave up 1 base and J gave up 1 base; unmatched junction bases: 8. CDR1 and CDR2 (germline): SGHAT, FQNNGV. The study sampled nominally healthy donors, though unrecorded immune exposures were likely. As to this clone: The antigen remains unidentified.

A multiplex PCR was run with 60 Vbeta primers and 13 Jbeta primers. The method was immunoSEQ multiplex PCR; TCRdb's version includes in-frame clones alone and lacks a portion of them. In the table there are 75,000 to 100,000 clones, approximately 7.6% of which are singletons. Sequencing was done on a sample of PBMCs. This sequence joins TRBV11-2 and TRBJ2-7; 12 nucleotides line up with TRBD2. This receptor was identified in a man aged 50-60 years in good health and CMV-seronegative. The CDR3 protein is CASSLAPSGGAASYEQYF. The CDR3, as DNA: TGTGCCAGCAGCTTAGCCCCTAGCGGGGGGGCCGCGTCCTACGAGCAGTACTTC.